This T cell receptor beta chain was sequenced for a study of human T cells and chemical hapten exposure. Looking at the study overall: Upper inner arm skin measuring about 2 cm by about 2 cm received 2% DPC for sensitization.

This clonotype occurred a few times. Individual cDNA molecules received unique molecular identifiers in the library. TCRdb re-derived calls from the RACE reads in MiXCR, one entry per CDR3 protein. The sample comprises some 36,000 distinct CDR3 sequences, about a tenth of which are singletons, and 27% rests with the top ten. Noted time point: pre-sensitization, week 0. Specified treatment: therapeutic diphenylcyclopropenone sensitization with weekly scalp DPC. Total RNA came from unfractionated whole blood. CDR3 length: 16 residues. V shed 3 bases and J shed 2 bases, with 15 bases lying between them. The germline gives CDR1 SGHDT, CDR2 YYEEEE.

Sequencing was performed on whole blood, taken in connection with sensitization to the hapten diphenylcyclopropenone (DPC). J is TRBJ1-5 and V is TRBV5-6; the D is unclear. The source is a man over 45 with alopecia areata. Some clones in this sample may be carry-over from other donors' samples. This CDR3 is CASSSHGRLGNQPQHF. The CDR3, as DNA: TGTGCCAGCAGCTCTCACGGGAGGCTTGGCAATCAGCCCCAGCATTTT.